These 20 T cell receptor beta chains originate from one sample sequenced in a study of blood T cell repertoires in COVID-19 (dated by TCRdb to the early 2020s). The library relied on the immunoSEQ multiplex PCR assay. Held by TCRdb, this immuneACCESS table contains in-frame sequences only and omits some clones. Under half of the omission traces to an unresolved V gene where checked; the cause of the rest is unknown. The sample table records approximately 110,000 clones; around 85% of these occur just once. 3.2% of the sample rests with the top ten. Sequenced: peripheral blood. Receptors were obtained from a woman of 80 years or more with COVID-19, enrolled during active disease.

CDR3 nucleotides: TGTGCCAGTAGTATGGATTCGGGTTTCGGCTATGGCTACACCTTC. This codes for CASSMDSGFGYGYTF. V usage is TRBV19 and J usage is TRBJ1-2; no definite D call. The germline V and J ends were trimmed by 3 bases and 4 bases, with 15 bases remaining between them. Germline-derived CDR1 and CDR2 are LNHDA and SQIVND (reference sequence). The CDR3 is made up of 15 amino acids. The whole variable domain, filled in from reference TRBV19 and TRBJ1-2, reads DGGITQSPKYLFRKEGQNVTLSCEQNLNHDAMYWYRQDPGQGLRLIYYSQIVNDFQKGDIAEGYSVSREKKESFPLTVTSAQKNPTAFYLCASSMDSGFGYGYTFGSGTRLTVV.

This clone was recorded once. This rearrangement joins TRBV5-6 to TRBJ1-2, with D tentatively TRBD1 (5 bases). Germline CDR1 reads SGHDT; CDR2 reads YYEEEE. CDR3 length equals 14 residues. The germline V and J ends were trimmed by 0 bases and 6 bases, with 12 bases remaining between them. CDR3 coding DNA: TGTGCCAGCAGCTTGGGGGGCAGGGCAGATGGCTACACCTTC. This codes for CASSLGGRADGYTF.

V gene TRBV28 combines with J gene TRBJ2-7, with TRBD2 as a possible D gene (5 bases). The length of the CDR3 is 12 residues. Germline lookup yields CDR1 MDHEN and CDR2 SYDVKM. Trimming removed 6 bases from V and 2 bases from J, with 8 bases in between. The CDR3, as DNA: TGTGCCAGCAGCTACGGGACCTACGAGCAGTACTTC. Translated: CASSYGTYEQYF.

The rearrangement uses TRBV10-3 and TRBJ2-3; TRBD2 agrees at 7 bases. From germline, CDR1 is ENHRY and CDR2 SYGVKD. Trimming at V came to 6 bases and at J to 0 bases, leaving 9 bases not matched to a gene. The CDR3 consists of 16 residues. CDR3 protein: CAISRLAPTSTDTQYF. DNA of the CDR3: TGTGCCATCAGCCGACTAGCACCGACTAGCACAGATACGCAGTATTTT.

CDR3 protein: CASSLDAGPQQRYGYTF. The CDR3 bases are TGTGCCAGCAGCTTAGACGCAGGGCCTCAACAGCGCTATGGCTACACCTTC. The V call is TRBV7-2, the J call TRBJ1-2, with D perhaps TRBD1 (5 bases). The CDR3 runs 17 residues. CDR1 and CDR2 from the germline V gene are SGHTA and FQGNSA. The V gene lost 1 base and the J gene lost 4 bases, with 19 bases spanning the gap.

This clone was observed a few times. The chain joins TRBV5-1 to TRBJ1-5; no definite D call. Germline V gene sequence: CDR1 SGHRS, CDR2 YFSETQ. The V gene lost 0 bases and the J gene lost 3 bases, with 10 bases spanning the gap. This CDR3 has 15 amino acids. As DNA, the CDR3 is TGCGCCAGCAGCTTGGGAACCTCTACCAATCAGCCCCAGCATTTT. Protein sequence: CASSLGTSTNQPQHF.

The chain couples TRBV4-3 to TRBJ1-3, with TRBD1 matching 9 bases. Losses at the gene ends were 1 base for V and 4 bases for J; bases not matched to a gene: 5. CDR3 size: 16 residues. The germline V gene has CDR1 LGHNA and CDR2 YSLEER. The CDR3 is CASSQVQGALGNTIYF. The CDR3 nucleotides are TGCGCCAGCAGCCAAGTACAGGGGGCGCTGGGAAACACCATATATTTT.

DNA of the CDR3: TGTGCCAGCAGCCTAGCCGGGACACCATCTGCTGGCTACACCTTC. It yields the protein CASSLAGTPSAGYTF. This sequence joins TRBV11-2 and TRBJ1-2; D may be TRBD1 (6 bases). V shed 5 bases and J shed 7 bases, with 20 bases lying between them. This CDR3 comprises 15 residues. CDR1 and CDR2 from the germline V gene are SGHAT and FQNNGV.

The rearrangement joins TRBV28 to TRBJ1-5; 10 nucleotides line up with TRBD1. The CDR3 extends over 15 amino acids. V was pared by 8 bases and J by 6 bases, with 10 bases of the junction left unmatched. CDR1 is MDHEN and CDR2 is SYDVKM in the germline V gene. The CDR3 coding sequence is TGTGCCAGCTACTCCGGGACAGGGGATGGTCAGCCCCAGCATTTT. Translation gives CASYSGTGDGQPQHF.

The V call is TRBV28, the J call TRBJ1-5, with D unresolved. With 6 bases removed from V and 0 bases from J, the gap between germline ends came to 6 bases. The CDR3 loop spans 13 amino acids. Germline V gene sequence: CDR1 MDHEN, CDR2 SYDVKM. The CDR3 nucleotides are TGTGCCAGCAGAATTTATAGCAATCAGCCCCAGCATTTT. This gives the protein CASRIYSNQPQHF.

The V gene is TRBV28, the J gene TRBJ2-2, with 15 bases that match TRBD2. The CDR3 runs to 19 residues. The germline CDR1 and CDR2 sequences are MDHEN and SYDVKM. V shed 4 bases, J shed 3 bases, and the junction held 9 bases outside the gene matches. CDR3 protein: CASSSGLAGGGRYTGELFF. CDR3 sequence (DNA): TGTGCCAGCAGTTCGGGACTAGCGGGAGGAGGGCGGTACACCGGGGAGCTGTTTTTT.

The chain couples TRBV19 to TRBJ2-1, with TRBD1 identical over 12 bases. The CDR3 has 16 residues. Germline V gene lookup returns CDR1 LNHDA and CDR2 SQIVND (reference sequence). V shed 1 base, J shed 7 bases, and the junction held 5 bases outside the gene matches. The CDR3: CASSIGGTGGFNEQFF. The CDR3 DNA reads TGTGCCAGTAGTATAGGCGGGACAGGGGGCTTTAATGAGCAGTTCTTC.

The CDR3 reads CASSQPSFDSGRLITDTQYF. In DNA, the CDR3 is TGTGCCAGCAGCCAACCCTCGTTCGATAGCGGGAGACTAATCACAGATACGCAGTATTTT. V usage is TRBV3-1 (or the pseudogene TRBV3-2) and J usage is TRBJ2-3; 9 bases fit TRBD2. The CDR3 contains 20 residues. V gave up 2 bases and J gave up 2 bases; unmatched junction bases: 17. Germline V CDR1 and CDR2: LGHDT, YNNKEL (reference sequence).

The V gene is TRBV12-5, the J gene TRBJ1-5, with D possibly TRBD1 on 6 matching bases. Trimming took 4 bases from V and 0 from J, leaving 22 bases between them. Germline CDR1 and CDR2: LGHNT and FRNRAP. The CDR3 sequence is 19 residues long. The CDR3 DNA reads TGTGCTAGTGGTTGCCAGGACAGACAAAAGGATAATAGCAATCAGCCCCAGCATTTT. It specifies CASGCQDRQKDNSNQPQHF. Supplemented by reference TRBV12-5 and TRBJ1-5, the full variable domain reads DARVTQTPRHKVTEMGQEVTMRCQPILGHNTVFWYRQTMMQGLELLAYFRNRAPLDDSGMPKDRFSAEMPDATLATLKIQPSEPRDSAVYFCASGCQDRQKDNSNQPQHFGDGTRLSIL.

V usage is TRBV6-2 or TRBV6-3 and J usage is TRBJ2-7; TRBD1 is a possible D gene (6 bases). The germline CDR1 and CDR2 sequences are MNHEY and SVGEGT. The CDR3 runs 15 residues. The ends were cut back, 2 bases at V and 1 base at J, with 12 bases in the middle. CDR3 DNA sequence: TGTGCCAGCAGTTACGGTGGACAGAAGTCCTACGAGCAGTACTTC. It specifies CASSYGGQKSYEQYF.

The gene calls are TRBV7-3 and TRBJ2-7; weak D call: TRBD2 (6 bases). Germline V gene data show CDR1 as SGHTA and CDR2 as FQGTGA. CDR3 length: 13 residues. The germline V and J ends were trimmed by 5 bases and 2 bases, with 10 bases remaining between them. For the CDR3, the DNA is TGTGCCAGCAGCCGGGGGACCCCCTACGAGCAGTACTTC. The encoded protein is CASSRGTPYEQYF.

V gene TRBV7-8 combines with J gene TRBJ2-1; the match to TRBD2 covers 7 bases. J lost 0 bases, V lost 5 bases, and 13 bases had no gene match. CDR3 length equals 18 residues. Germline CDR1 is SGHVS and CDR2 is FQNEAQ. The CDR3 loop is CASSRASGAGFSYNEQFF. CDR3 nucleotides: TGTGCCAGCAGCCGAGCCAGCGGGGCTGGGTTCTCCTACAATGAGCAGTTCTTC. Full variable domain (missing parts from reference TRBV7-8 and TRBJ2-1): GAGVSQSPRYKVAKRGQDVALRCDPISGHVSLFWYQQALGQGPEFLTYFQNEAQLDKSGLPSDRFFAERPEGSVSTLKIQRTQQEDSAVYLCASSRASGAGFSYNEQFFGPGTRLTVL.

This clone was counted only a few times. The CDR3 DNA sequence: TGTGCCAGCAGCCAGACAGGGGTCTACGAGCAGTACTTC. As protein: CASSQTGVYEQYF. The chain links TRBV11-2 to TRBJ2-7; 8 bases line up with TRBD1. The junction had 3 bases not matched to a gene; V was cut back by 5 bases and J by 3 bases. The CDR3 is made up of 13 amino acids. The V gene's germline CDR1 is SGHAT and CDR2 FQNNGV.

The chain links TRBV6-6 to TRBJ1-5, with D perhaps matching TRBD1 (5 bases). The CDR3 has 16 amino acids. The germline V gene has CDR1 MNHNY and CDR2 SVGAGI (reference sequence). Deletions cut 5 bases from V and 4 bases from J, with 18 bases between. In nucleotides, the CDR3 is TGTGCCAGCAGTACGACCACAGGTTTGGGGAATCAGCCCCAGCATTTT. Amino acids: CASSTTTGLGNQPQHF.

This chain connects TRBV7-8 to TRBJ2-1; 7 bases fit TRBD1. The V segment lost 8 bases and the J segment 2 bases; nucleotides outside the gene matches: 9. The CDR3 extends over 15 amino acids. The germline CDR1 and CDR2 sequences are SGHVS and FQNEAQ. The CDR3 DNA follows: TGTGCCAGCGGAAGGACGACAGGGACCTACAATGAGCAGTTCTTC. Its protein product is CASGRTTGTYNEQFF.